What follows are 9 T cell receptor beta chains derived from one specimen sequenced in a study of beta chain features in type 1 diabetes. cDNA synthesis used the whole RNA isolate, giving expressed TCRB sequences. Clones were read by immunoSEQ multiplex PCR, and TCRdb kept only the in-frame ones, dropping some. The table lists nearly 350,000 clones, approximately 8% of them singletons, with less than 0.45% in the top ten. Sample: central memory CD4+ T cells from blood. The receptors here all came from a woman under 30 in good health.

CDR3 residues: CASRLFGTSGYEQYF. The CDR3 nucleotides are TGTGCCAGCAGGTTGTTTGGGACTAGCGGCTACGAGCAGTACTTC. This rearrangement joins TRBV28 to TRBJ2-7, with TRBD2 matching over 11 bases. This CDR3 spans 15 amino acids. After removal of 6 bases from V and 3 bases from J, the junction contained 7 bases not matched to a gene. Germline V gene data show CDR1 as MDHEN and CDR2 as SYDVKM.

The rearrangement uses TRBV23-1 and TRBJ2-1, with TRBD1 matching over 8 bases. TRBV23-1 is an ORF; its function is uncertain. After removal of 9 bases from V and 3 bases from J, the junction contained 7 bases not matched to a gene. The CDR3 covers 14 residues. Here the CDR3 reads CASEWTGCYNEQFF. The CDR3 region has the DNA TGCGCCAGTGAATGGACAGGGTGCTACAATGAGCAGTTCTTC.

The chain links TRBV27 to TRBJ1-2; D call uncertain. Trimming pared 6 bases from V and 1 base from J, leaving 18 bases between. In germline, CDR1 is MNHEY, CDR2 SMNVEV (reference sequence). The CDR3 spans 16 residues. The DNA for the CDR3 is TGTGCCAGCAGCATAGACGGGAGGAGTTTTAACTATGGCTACACCTTC. This sequence encodes CASSIDGRSFNYGYTF.

The rearrangement joins TRBV18 to TRBJ2-2; tentatively, D is TRBD1 or TRBD2 (5 bases each). The germline V gene encodes CDR1 KGHSH and CDR2 LQKENI. The CDR3 loop spans 15 amino acids. The V end lost 3 bases, the J end lost 5 bases, and 13 bases lay between the germline ends. The DNA for the CDR3 is TGTGCCAGCTCACCCTTCGAGGGGTGGACCGGGGAGCTGTTTTTT. Protein: CASSPFEGWTGELFF.

This clone was found a few times. This chain connects TRBV11-2 to TRBJ2-1; 13 positions match TRBD2. J lost 5 bases, V lost 3 bases, and 7 bases had no gene match. CDR3 length: 17 amino acids. Germline V CDR1 and CDR2: SGHAT, FQNNGV. For the CDR3, the DNA is TGTGCCAGCAGCTTGCGACTAGCGGGAGGATGGGACAATGAGCAGTTCTTC. Protein product: CASSLRLAGGWDNEQFF.

The table lists this clone with a few counts. A much more abundant neighbour one base away suggests this may be a read error. The chain is built from TRBV5-6 and TRBJ2-5; the match to TRBD2 covers 11 bases. V shed 3 bases and J 3 bases; nucleotides not matched to a gene: 1. The CDR3 has 14 amino acids. Germline CDR1 is SGHDT and CDR2 is YYEEEE. CDR3 DNA: TGTGCCAGCAGCTGGGGACTAGCGGAAGAGACCCAGTACTTC. This sequence encodes CASSWGLAEETQYF.

Only a few counts were recorded for this clone. This rearrangement joins TRBV19 to TRBJ1-5; maybe TRBD1 (5 bases). V lost 3 bases to trimming and J lost 2 bases, with 14 bases between them. CDR1 and CDR2 from the germline V gene are LNHDA and SQIVND (reference sequence). This CDR3 is 16 amino acids long. CDR3 sequence reads: CASSIGDSLRNQPQHF. As DNA, the CDR3 is TGTGCCAGTAGTATTGGAGACAGTCTGCGCAATCAGCCCCAGCATTTT.

The table lists this clone with many counts. The CDR3 spells CASRLAELEQFF. CDR3 nucleotides: TGTGCCAGCAGACTAGCGGAACTAGAGCAGTTCTTC. V is TRBV28 and J is TRBJ2-1; 8 positions agree with TRBD2. This CDR3 spans 12 amino acids. J gave up 10 bases and V 6 bases, and 5 bases lay outside the gene matches. Germline V gives CDR1 MDHEN, CDR2 SYDVKM. Supplemented by reference TRBV28 and TRBJ2-1, the full variable domain reads DVKVTQSSRYLVKRTGEKVFLECVQDMDHENMFWYRQDPGLGLRLIYFSYDVKMKEKGDIPEGYSVSREKKERFSLILESASTNQTSMYLCASRLAELEQFFGPGTRLTVL.

The chain carries TRBV6-5 and TRBJ1-2; D remains ambiguous. Germline-derived CDR1 and CDR2 are MNHEY and SVGAGI. CDR3 length equals 15 residues. V lost 6 bases, J lost 3 bases, and 17 bases lay in between. The CDR3 here is CASSYSLAADYGYTF. CDR3 sequence (DNA): TGTGCCAGCAGCTACAGTCTGGCGGCGGACTATGGCTACACCTTC.